Listed here are 4 T cell receptor beta chains from one sample, sequenced in a study of T cell repertoires in cytomegalovirus infection. MiXCR, applied by TCRdb to the reads, yields one record per CDR3 protein. The sample includes under 250,000 distinct CDR3 sequences, 9% to 15% of them seen just once. The sample consisted of PBMCs. The source of these receptors is a human donor in good health (CMV status not recorded). Some clones in this sample may be carry-over from other donors' samples.

V and J are TRBV30 and TRBJ2-4; D gene unclear. V lost 3 bases to trimming and J lost 1 base, with 10 bases between them. This CDR3 has 14 residues. In germline, CDR1 is GTSNPN, CDR2 SVGIG (reference sequence). CDR3 region: CAWRGEGAKNIQYF. The CDR3, as DNA: TGTGCCTGGAGGGGTGAAGGGGCCAAAAACATTCAGTACTTC.

This clonotype has at least ten counts. The chain uses TRBV28 and TRBJ1-2, with D unresolved. The V end lost 3 bases, the J end lost 2 bases, and 7 bases lay between the germline ends. Germline V gives CDR1 MDHEN, CDR2 SYDVKM. The CDR3 runs 13 residues. CDR3 nucleotides: TGTGCCAGCAGTTTCCGAGGCAACTATGGCTACACCTTC. Encoded protein: CASSFRGNYGYTF.

V gene TRBV28 combines with J gene TRBJ1-1; D not resolved. The CDR3 length is 15 residues. Deletions cut 3 bases from V and 1 base from J, with 12 bases between. Germline lookup yields CDR1 MDHEN and CDR2 SYDVKM. The CDR3 spells CASSFVQTWNTEAFF. CDR3 coding DNA: TGTGCCAGCAGTTTTGTTCAGACCTGGAACACTGAAGCTTTCTTT.

This clonotype was observed at least ten times. The chain joins TRBV2 to TRBJ1-5, with D hard to call. This CDR3 region has 14 residues. Germline-derived CDR1 and CDR2 are SNHLY and FYNNEI. The ends were cut back, 7 bases at V and 4 bases at J, with 14 bases in the middle. CDR3 sequence (DNA): TGTGCCAGCACCCCAGTGGCACGGAATCAGCCCCAGCATTTT. Protein: CASTPVARNQPQHF. The full variable domain, in which reference TRBV2 and TRBJ1-5 provide the parts outside the CDR3, is EPEVTQTPSHQVTQMGQEVILRCVPISNHLYFYWYRQILGQKVEFLVSFYNNEISEKSEIFDDQFSVERPDGSNFTLKIRSTKLEDSAMYFCASTPVARNQPQHFGDGTRLSIL.